One sample yielded the 24 T cell receptor beta chains listed below, sequenced in a study of OX40 agonist ivuxolimab in advanced cancers. Here immunoSEQ multiplex PCR was the method, and the copy in TCRdb shows in-frame clones only, minus some. This table holds 30,000 to 35,000 clones, roughly nine tenths found once. The sample was CD4+ or CD8+ T cells sorted from blood, taken in a trial of the OX40 agonist ivuxolimab. Source of these receptors: an adult with an advanced solid tumor such as melanoma, head and neck, liver or kidney cancer.

This clone was picked up a small number of times. The V and J genes are TRBV30 and TRBJ1-1, with no clear D. The CDR3 extends over 13 amino acids. CDR1 and CDR2 (germline): GTSNPN, SVGIG (reference sequence). V lost 1 base and J lost 11, with 17 bases in between. In nucleotides, the CDR3 is TGTGCCTGGAGTGCCTCGATAACTAGCGGGGCTTTCTTT. Residues: CAWSASITSGAFF.

This chain joins TRBV6-6 and TRBJ2-4; D is uncertain. CDR3 length: 13 residues. In germline, CDR1 is MNHNY, CDR2 SVGAGI (reference sequence). Trimming removed 3 bases from V and 2 bases from J, with 5 bases in between. Here the CDR3 DNA reads TGTGCCAGCAGTTATAATCCCAAAAACATTCAGTACTTC. Translated, it gives CASSYNPKNIQYF.

With regard to this clone: Distinct nucleotide sequences in the sample also encode this CDR3. The chain recombines TRBV5-6 with TRBJ2-7; no reliable D call. V lost 0 bases and J 5 bases, leaving 6 bases between the germline ends. The CDR3 has 12 residues. The V gene's germline CDR1 is SGHDT and CDR2 YYEEEE. CDR3 DNA sequence: TGTGCCAGCAGCTTGGTGCGACACGAGCAGTACTTC. This encodes CASSLVRHEQYF.

This chain connects TRBV7-9 to TRBJ2-2, with D possibly being TRBD1 (5 bases). Germline V gene lookup returns CDR1 SEHNR and CDR2 FQNEAQ (reference sequence). V shed 3 bases and J shed 5 bases, with 13 bases lying between them. CDR3 size: 15 residues. In DNA form, the CDR3 reads TGTGCCAGCAGCTTCCCTGGGAAGGGGACCGGGGAGCTGTTTTTT. This translates into CASSFPGKGTGELFF.

V gene TRBV2 combines with J gene TRBJ1-1, with D maybe TRBD1 (6 bases). The germline gives CDR1 SNHLY, CDR2 FYNNEI. V lost 4 bases, J lost 2 bases, and 11 bases lay in between. The CDR3 consists of 14 residues. In DNA, the CDR3 is TGTGCCAGCAGTGGGGGCAGGGGAAACACTGAAGCTTTCTTT. This encodes CASSGGRGNTEAFF.

This chain links TRBV6-6 with TRBJ1-4; possibly TRBD1 for D (6 bases). The CDR3 totals 13 residues. Germline CDR1 is MNHNY and CDR2 is SVGAGI (reference sequence). V lost 5 bases and J 8 bases, leaving 12 bases between the germline ends. DNA for the CDR3: TGTGCCAGCAGTGAGGGGGGGTTGGAAAAACTGTTTTTT. Amino acid sequence: CASSEGGLEKLFF.

This clone showed up just once. The rearrangement uses TRBV19 and TRBJ2-7, with 11 positions matching TRBD1. CDR1 LNHDA and CDR2 SQIVND come from the germline V gene (reference sequence). This CDR3 contains 14 residues. V shed 4 bases, J shed 4 bases, and the junction held 3 bases outside the gene matches. The CDR3 protein is CASSTGQGAYEQYF. As DNA, the CDR3 is TGTGCCAGTAGTACCGGACAGGGGGCGTACGAGCAGTACTTC.

V is TRBV7-2 and J is TRBJ2-7; possible D gene TRBD1, 6 bases. V lost 6 bases, J lost 3 bases, and 12 bases lay in between. The CDR3 spans 13 residues. The germline CDR1 and CDR2 sequences are SGHTA and FQGNSA. CDR3 nucleotide sequence: TGTGCCAGCAGTTCGGACAGCTACTACGAGCAGTACTTC. Its translation: CASSSDSYYEQYF.

This chain joins TRBV4-2 and TRBJ2-3; 7 nucleotides match TRBD1. V was pared by 10 bases and J by 4 bases, with 8 bases of the junction left unmatched. The CDR3 runs 13 residues. Germline loops: CDR1 LGHNA, CDR2 YNFKEQ. The CDR3 loop is CATREGGADTQYF. The CDR3 DNA is TGTGCCACCCGAGAAGGGGGCGCAGATACGCAGTATTTT.

CDR3 nucleotides: TGTGCCAGCAGCTTAACTTGGGACAGCTCTAATTCACCCCTCCACTTT. Translating it yields CASSLTWDSSNSPLHF. The chain has TRBV7-2 and TRBJ1-6; TRBD1 matches at 7 bases. CDR1 is SGHTA and CDR2 is FQGNSA in the germline V gene. V was clipped by 2 bases and J by 6 bases; unmatched bases: 7. The CDR3 has 16 amino acids.

The V call is TRBV6-1, the J call TRBJ2-7; D may be TRBD1 (5 bases). Between the trimmed V and J ends, which lost 3 bases and 0 bases, there was a span of 9 bases. Per the germline V gene, CDR1 is MNHNS and CDR2 is SASEGT. The length of the CDR3 is 14 residues. CDR3 protein: CASSDWGLSYEQYF. The CDR3 nucleotides read TGTGCCAGCAGTGATTGGGGCCTCTCCTACGAGCAGTACTTC.

The rearrangement joins TRBV6-1 to TRBJ2-7; D remains unclear. The germline V gene has CDR1 MNHNS and CDR2 SASEGT. Deletions cut 3 bases from V and 5 bases from J, with 20 bases between. The CDR3 length is 16 residues. The CDR3 is CASSDPGRLVSHEQYF. CDR3 DNA sequence: TGTGCCAGCAGTGATCCTGGACGCCTCGTGTCCCACGAGCAGTACTTC.

The chain uses TRBV7-3 and TRBJ2-1, with unresolved D. This CDR3 has 12 residues. Germline values: CDR1 SGHTA, CDR2 FQGTGA. V was trimmed by 8 bases and J by 10 bases, leaving 15 bases between them. CDR3 residues: CASAAHPGEQFF. The DNA of the CDR3 is TGTGCCAGCGCGGCCCACCCTGGGGAGCAGTTCTTC.

This chain connects TRBV6-1 to TRBJ2-1; TRBD2 agrees at 14 bases. Germline V gene lookup returns CDR1 MNHNS and CDR2 SASEGT. This CDR3 spans 14 amino acids. V lost 8 bases to trimming and J lost 10 bases; unmatched junction nucleotides: 7. Here the CDR3 reads CASGGTSGRGEQFF. The CDR3 region has the DNA TGTGCCAGCGGCGGGACTAGCGGGAGAGGGGAGCAGTTCTTC.

V is TRBV9 and J is TRBJ2-5; 7 nucleotides line up with TRBD2. The V segment lost 5 bases and the J segment 4 bases; nucleotides outside the gene matches: 5. CDR3 size: 13 residues. Looked up from germline, CDR1 is SGDLS and CDR2 is YYNGEE. CDR3 in amino acids: CASRPGGGETQYF. The CDR3 bases are TGTGCCAGCAGGCCGGGGGGAGGAGAGACCCAGTACTTC.

The chain recombines TRBV10-2 with TRBJ1-3; D not resolved. This CDR3 is built from 16 residues. CDR1 and CDR2 from the germline V gene are WSHSY and SAAADI. With 4 bases removed from V and 0 bases from J, the gap between germline ends came to 13 bases. The CDR3 DNA is TGCGCCAGCAGTGCTTATAACATCTACTCTGGAAACACCATATATTTT. This encodes CASSAYNIYSGNTIYF.

The chain recombines TRBV30 with TRBJ2-7; 8 bases line up with TRBD2. The ends lost 4 bases at V and 5 bases at J; junction bases unmatched: 10. CDR1 is GTSNPN, CDR2 SVGIG, per germline (reference sequence). This CDR3 comprises 14 residues. CDR3 DNA sequence: TGTGCCTGGACGGGGGGGCAGGTTGGCAACGAGCAGTACTTC. Translated: CAWTGGQVGNEQYF.

The chain combines TRBV7-9 with TRBJ2-1, with 8 bases matching TRBD2. The CDR3 contains 15 residues. J lost 5 bases, V lost 5 bases, and 8 bases had no gene match. Looked up from germline, CDR1 is SEHNR and CDR2 is FQNEAQ (reference sequence). CDR3 sequence (DNA): TGTGCCAGCAGCCCTGGACTAGCTCTCGACAATGAGCAGTTCTTC. It translates to CASSPGLALDNEQFF.

The rearrangement uses TRBV5-4 and TRBJ2-7; 12 bases fit TRBD2. This CDR3 is 17 amino acids long. Trimming at V came to 2 bases and at J to 4 bases, leaving 10 bases not matched to a gene. Germline CDR1 is SGHNT and CDR2 is YYREEE (reference sequence). As DNA, the CDR3 is TGTGCCAGCAGCTTAGAGGCTAGCGGGGGGGCCTTGTACGAGCAGTACTTC. This sequence encodes CASSLEASGGALYEQYF.

The gene calls are TRBV6-5 and TRBJ2-1; D gene unclear. Germline lookup yields CDR1 MNHEY and CDR2 SVGAGI. Deletions cut 6 bases from V and 0 bases from J, with 12 bases between. The CDR3 extends over 15 amino acids. In DNA, the CDR3 is TGTGCCAGCAGCCCCGACTTGAGCTCCTACAATGAGCAGTTCTTC. Its translation is CASSPDLSSYNEQFF.

The V gene is TRBV13, the J gene TRBJ2-7; 9 bases fit TRBD1. The germline V gene encodes CDR1 PRHDT and CDR2 FYEKMQ (reference sequence). The length of the CDR3 is 15 residues. V lost 4 bases and J lost 6; bases outside the gene matches: 10. CDR3: CASSSGTGSLGEQYF. As DNA, the CDR3 is TGTGCCAGCAGCTCCGGGACAGGGTCTCTTGGCGAGCAGTACTTC. Full variable domain (rest looked up from reference TRBV13 and TRBJ2-7): AAGVIQSPRHLIKEKRETATLKCYPIPRHDTVYWYQQGPGQDPQFLISFYEKMQSDKGSIPDRFSAQQFSDYHSELNMSSLELGDSALYFCASSSGTGSLGEQYFGPGTRLTVT.

The chain combines TRBV7-8 with TRBJ2-2; TRBD1 agrees at 7 bases. V was pared by 5 bases and J by 3 bases, with 12 bases of the junction left unmatched. The germline gives CDR1 SGHVS, CDR2 FQNEAQ. This CDR3 spans 17 amino acids. Here the CDR3 reads CASSKIQGREDTGELFF. The CDR3, as DNA: TGTGCCAGCAGCAAAATACAGGGGAGAGAAGACACCGGGGAGCTGTTTTTT.

The CDR3 nucleotides read TGTGCCAGCAGAACAGGGGTGGCCGAAAACATTCAGTACTTC. Translated, it gives CASRTGVAENIQYF. The chain carries TRBV6-5 and TRBJ2-4; 7 bases are shared with TRBD1. Germline lookup yields CDR1 MNHEY and CDR2 SVGAGI. Losses at the gene ends were 6 bases for V and 5 bases for J; bases not matched to a gene: 7. The CDR3 is made up of 14 amino acids.

The chain uses TRBV19 and TRBJ1-3; possible D gene TRBD1, 5 bases. The CDR3 has 14 residues. V lost 7 bases, J lost 1 base, and 11 bases lay in between. Looked up from germline, CDR1 is LNHDA and CDR2 is SQIVND (reference sequence). The CDR3 DNA follows: TGTGCCAGTACCACCTGGGGGTCTGGAAACACCATATATTTT. Translated, it gives CASTTWGSGNTIYF.